Each of the 8 T cell receptor beta chains below was sequenced from the same sample in a study of T cells of healthy individuals. TCRdb re-called the 5' RACE reads with MiXCR, one entry per CDR3 protein. The sample lists around 80,000 distinct CDR3 sequences, more than 4.5% occurring once. These receptors all come from a female donor in good health.

This clonotype came up many times. J is TRBJ2-1 and V is TRBV12-3 or TRBV12-4; TRBD2 matches at 13 bases. The CDR3 is 15 amino acids. Trimming removed 6 bases from V and 8 bases from J; junction bases left unmatched: 7. CDR3 amino acids: CASSKLAGGRDEQFF. In DNA, the CDR3 is TGTGCCAGCAGCAAACTAGCGGGAGGGCGGGATGAGCAGTTCTTC.

There are a few counts of this clonotype. This chain connects TRBV2 to TRBJ2-4; a possible D gene is TRBD2 (6 bases). Germline-derived CDR1 and CDR2 are SNHLY and FYNNEI. V was cut by 6 bases and J by 1 base, with 10 bases left in between. CDR3 length equals 14 residues. For the CDR3, the DNA is TGTGCCAGCAGGGGGGGACTCGCCAAAAACATTCAGTACTTC. Translated, it gives CASRGGLAKNIQYF.

This clonotype was counted only a few times. The chain has TRBV4-2 and TRBJ2-3; 10 positions match TRBD1. Unmatched junction bases numbered 6, after V lost 3 bases and J lost 3 bases. This CDR3 contains 16 residues. Germline CDR1 is LGHNA and CDR2 is YNFKEQ. The DNA of the CDR3 is TGTGCCAGCAGCCAGGCCGGGACAGGGGTAACAGATACGCAGTATTTT. It codes for CASSQAGTGVTDTQYF.

This clonotype occurred a few times. The rearrangement uses TRBV25-1 and TRBJ1-1; no reliable D call. V was trimmed by 7 bases and J by 4 bases, leaving 10 bases between them. CDR1 is MGHDK, CDR2 SYGVNS, per germline. This CDR3 region has 12 residues. The CDR3: CASTSVGTEAFF. The CDR3, as DNA: TGTGCCAGCACCTCGGTCGGCACTGAAGCTTTCTTT.

This clonotype came up many times. The V and J genes are TRBV4-1 and TRBJ2-7; TRBD2 agrees at 9 bases. From germline, CDR1 is MGHRA and CDR2 YSYEKL. This CDR3 spans 18 amino acids. J was trimmed by 1 base and V by 0 bases; bases with no gene match: 10. The CDR3 here is CASSQDPLETSGSYEQYF. The CDR3 DNA sequence: TGCGCCAGCAGCCAAGACCCATTAGAGACTAGCGGTTCCTACGAGCAGTACTTC.

There are many counts of this clonotype. V is TRBV27 and J is TRBJ1-1, with D maybe TRBD1 (5 bases). The CDR3 contains 16 residues. V lost 4 bases to trimming and J lost 5 bases, with 20 bases between them. Per germline, CDR1 MNHEY and CDR2 SMNVEV (reference sequence). This CDR3 is CASSSYAGPGGTEAFF. For the CDR3, the DNA is TGTGCCAGCAGTTCTTACGCCGGGCCCGGGGGTACTGAAGCTTTCTTT.

This chain joins TRBV6-5 and TRBJ1-6; no definite D call. This CDR3 region has 14 residues. V lost 2 bases and J 6 bases, leaving 8 bases between the germline ends. Germline V CDR1 and CDR2: MNHEY, SVGAGI. CDR3 sequence: CASSYGKTNSPLHF. The CDR3 nucleotides are TGTGCCAGCAGTTACGGGAAGACTAATTCACCCCTCCACTTT.

V and J are TRBV20-1 and TRBJ2-5; TRBD2 matches 7 bases. The germline CDR1 and CDR2 sequences are DFQATT and SNEGSKA (reference sequence). The length of the CDR3 is 15 residues. J lost 1 base, V lost 1 base, and 6 bases had no gene match. CDR3 protein: CSARVGSGPQETQYF. CDR3 coding DNA: TGCAGTGCTAGAGTGGGTAGCGGGCCCCAAGAGACCCAGTACTTC.